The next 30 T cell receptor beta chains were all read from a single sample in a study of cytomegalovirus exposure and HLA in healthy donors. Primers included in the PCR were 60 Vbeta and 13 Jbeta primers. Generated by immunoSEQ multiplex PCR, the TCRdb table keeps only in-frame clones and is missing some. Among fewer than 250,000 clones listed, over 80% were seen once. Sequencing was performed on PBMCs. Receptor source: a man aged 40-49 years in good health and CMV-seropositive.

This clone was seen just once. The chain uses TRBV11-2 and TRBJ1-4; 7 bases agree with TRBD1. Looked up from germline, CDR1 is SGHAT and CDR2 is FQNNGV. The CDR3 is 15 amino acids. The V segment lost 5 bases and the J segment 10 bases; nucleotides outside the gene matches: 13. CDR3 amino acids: CASSNIEGARGKLFF. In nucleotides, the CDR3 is TGTGCCAGCAGCAATATAGAGGGGGCGAGGGGAAAACTGTTTTTT.

This CDR3 is CASSQDAGGLAGEEQYF. DNA for the CDR3: TGTGCCAGCAGCCAAGATGCGGGGGGACTAGCGGGAGAAGAGCAGTACTTC. J is TRBJ2-7 and V is TRBV4-2; 14 bases align to TRBD2. After removal of 0 bases from V and 7 bases from J, the junction contained 8 bases not matched to a gene. There are 17 residues in the CDR3. Germline CDR1 reads LGHNA; CDR2 reads YNFKEQ.

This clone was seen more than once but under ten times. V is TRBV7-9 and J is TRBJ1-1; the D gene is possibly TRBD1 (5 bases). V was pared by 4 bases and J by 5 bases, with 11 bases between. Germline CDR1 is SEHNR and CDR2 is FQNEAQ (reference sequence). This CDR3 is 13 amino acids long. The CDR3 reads CASSSDGGTEAFF. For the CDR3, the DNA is TGTGCCAGCAGCTCCGATGGGGGGACTGAAGCTTTCTTT.

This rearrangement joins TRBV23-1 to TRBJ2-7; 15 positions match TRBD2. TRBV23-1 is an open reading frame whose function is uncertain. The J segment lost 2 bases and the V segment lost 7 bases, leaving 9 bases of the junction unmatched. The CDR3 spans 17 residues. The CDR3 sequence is CASIRTSGRADAYEQYV. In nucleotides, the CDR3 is TGCGCCAGCATTAGGACTAGCGGGAGGGCCGATGCCTACGAGCAGTACGTC.

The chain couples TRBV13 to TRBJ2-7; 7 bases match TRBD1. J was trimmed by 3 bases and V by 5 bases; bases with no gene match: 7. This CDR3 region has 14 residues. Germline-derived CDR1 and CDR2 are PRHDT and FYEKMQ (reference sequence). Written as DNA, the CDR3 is TGTGCCAGCAGCCTCGGACAGGCTGGCTACGAGCAGTACTTC. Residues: CASSLGQAGYEQYF.

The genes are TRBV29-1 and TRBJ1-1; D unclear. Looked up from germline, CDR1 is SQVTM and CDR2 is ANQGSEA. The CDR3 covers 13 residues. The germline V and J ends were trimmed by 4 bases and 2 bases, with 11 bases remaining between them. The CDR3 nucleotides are TGCAGCGTTGTCGGCGGATTCAACACTGAAGCTTTCTTT. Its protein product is CSVVGGFNTEAFF.

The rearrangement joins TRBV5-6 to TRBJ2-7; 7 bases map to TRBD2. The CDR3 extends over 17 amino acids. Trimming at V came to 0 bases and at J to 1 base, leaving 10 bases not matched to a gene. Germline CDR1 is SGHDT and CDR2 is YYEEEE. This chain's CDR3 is CASSLVYGASGSYEQYF. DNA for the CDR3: TGTGCCAGCAGCTTGGTTTACGGGGCTAGCGGTTCCTACGAGCAGTACTTC.

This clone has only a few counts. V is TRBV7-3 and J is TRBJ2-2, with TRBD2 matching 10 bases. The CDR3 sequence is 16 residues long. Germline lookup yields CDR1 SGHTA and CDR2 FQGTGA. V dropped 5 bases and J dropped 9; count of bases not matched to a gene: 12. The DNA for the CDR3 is TGTGCCAGCAGCGAAGGGGCTAGCGGGAGAGGCCGGGAGCTGTTTTTT. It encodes CASSEGASGRGRELFF.

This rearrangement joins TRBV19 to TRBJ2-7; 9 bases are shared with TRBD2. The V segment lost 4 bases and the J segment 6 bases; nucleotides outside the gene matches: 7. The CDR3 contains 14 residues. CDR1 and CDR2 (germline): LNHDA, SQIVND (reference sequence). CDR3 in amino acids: CASSNSGRLSEQYF. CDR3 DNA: TGTGCCAGTAGTAATAGCGGGAGATTAAGCGAGCAGTACTTC.

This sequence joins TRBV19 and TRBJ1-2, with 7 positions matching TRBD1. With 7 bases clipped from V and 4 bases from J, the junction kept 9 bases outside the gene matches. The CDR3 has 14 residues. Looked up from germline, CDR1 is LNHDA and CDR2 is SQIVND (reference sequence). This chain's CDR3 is CASKGGGAGYGYTF. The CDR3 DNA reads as TGTGCCAGTAAAGGAGGGGGCGCAGGCTATGGCTACACCTTC.

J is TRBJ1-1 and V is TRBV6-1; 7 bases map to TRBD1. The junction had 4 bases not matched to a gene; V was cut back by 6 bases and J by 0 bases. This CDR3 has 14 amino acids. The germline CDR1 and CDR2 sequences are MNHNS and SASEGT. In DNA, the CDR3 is TGTGCCAGCAGGGCACAGGGGCTGAACACTGAAGCTTTCTTT. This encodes CASRAQGLNTEAFF.

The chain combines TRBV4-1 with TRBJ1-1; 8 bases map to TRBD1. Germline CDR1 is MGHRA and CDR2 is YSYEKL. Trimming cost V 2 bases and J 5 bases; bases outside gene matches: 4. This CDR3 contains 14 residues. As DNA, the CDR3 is TGCGCCAGCAGCCAACAGGGGGCTCGGACTGAAGCTTTCTTT. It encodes CASSQQGARTEAFF.

The CDR3 DNA reads TGTGCCAGTAGTATGGTACAGAGGAGGACTGAAGCTTTCTTT. This translates into CASSMVQRRTEAFF. This chain connects TRBV19 to TRBJ1-1; D ambiguous. The germline V gene encodes CDR1 LNHDA and CDR2 SQIVND (reference sequence). V was clipped by 3 bases and J by 5 bases, with 13 bases between them. The CDR3 has 14 residues.

The DNA of the CDR3 is TGTGCCAGCAGTTTGTCAGGGTCCGGAACTGAAGCTTTCTTT. Translated: CASSLSGSGTEAFF. V and J are TRBV27 and TRBJ1-1; tentative D call: TRBD1 (5 bases). The germline V gene has CDR1 MNHEY and CDR2 SMNVEV (reference sequence). Trimming took off 3 bases at V and 5 bases at J, with 13 bases between the two ends. CDR3 size: 14 residues.

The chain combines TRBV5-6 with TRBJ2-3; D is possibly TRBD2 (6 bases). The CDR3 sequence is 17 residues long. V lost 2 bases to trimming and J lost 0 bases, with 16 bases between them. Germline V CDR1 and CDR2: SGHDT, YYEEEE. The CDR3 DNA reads TGTGCCAGCAGCTTCGGCCGTGGCGGGACTAGCACAGATACGCAGTATTTT. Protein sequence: CASSFGRGGTSTDTQYF.

The CDR3 here is CAWSVGGESEQYV. The CDR3 DNA sequence: TGTGCCTGGAGTGTGGGTGGAGAGTCCGAGCAGTACGTC. The chain has TRBV30 and TRBJ2-7; no clear D gene. Germline lookup yields CDR1 GTSNPN and CDR2 SVGIG (reference sequence). The CDR3 is 13 residues long. V lost 0 bases, J lost 6 bases, and 12 bases lay in between.

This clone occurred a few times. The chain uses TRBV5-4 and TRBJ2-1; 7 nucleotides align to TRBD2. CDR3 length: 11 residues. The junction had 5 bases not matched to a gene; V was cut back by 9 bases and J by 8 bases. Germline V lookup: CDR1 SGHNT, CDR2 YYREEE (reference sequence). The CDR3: CATRRGDEQFF. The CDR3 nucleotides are TGTGCCACCCGCCGGGGGGATGAGCAGTTCTTC.

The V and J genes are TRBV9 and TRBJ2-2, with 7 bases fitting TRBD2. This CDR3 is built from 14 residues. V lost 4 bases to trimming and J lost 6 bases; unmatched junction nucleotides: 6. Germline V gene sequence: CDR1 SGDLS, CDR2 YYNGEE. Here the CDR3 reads CASSPRLAPGELFF. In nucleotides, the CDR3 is TGTGCCAGCAGCCCCCGACTAGCTCCCGGGGAGCTGTTTTTT.

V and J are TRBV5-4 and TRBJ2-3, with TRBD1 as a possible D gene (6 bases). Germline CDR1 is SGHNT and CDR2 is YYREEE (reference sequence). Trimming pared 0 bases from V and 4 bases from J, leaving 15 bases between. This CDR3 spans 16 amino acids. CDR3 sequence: CASSLGVGRGADTQYF. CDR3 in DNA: TGTGCCAGCAGCTTGGGGGTGGGCAGGGGAGCAGATACGCAGTATTTT. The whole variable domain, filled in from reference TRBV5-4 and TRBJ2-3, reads ETGVTQSPTHLIKTRGQQVTLRCSSQSGHNTVSWYQQALGQGPQFIFQYYREEENGRGNFPPRFSGLQFPNYSSELNVNALELDDSALYLCASSLGVGRGADTQYFGPGTRLTVL.

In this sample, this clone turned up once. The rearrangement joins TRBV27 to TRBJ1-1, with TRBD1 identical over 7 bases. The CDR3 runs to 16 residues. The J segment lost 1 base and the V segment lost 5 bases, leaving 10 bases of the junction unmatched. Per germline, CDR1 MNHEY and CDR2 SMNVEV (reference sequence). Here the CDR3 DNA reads TGTGCCAGCAGTGGGTGGGACAGCGGACGGAACACTGAAGCTTTCTTT. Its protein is CASSGWDSGRNTEAFF.

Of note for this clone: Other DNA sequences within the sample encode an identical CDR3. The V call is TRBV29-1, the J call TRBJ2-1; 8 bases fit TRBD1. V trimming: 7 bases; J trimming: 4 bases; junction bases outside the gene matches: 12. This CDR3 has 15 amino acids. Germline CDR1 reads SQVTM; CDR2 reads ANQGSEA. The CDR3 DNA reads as TGCAGCGCTAGGGGGCAGGGGGCGCAATACAATGAGCAGTTCTTC. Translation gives CSARGQGAQYNEQFF.

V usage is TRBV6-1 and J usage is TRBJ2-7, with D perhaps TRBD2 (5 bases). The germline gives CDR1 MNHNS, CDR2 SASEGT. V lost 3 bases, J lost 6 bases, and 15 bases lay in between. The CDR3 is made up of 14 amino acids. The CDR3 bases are TGTGCCAGCAGTGATCGAGGGCCTTATCGCGAGCAGTACTTC. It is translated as CASSDRGPYREQYF.

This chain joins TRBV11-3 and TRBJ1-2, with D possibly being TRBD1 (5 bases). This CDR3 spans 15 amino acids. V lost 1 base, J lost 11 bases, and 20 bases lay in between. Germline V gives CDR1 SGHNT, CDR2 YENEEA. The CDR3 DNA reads TGTGCCAGCAGCTTAGGCGGGGCCGGGTCCTTCAATTACACCTTC. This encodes CASSLGGAGSFNYTF. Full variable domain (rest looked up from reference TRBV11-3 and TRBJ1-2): EAGVVQSPRYKIIEKKQPVAFWCNPISGHNTLYWYLQNLGQGPELLIRYENEEAVDDSQLPKDRFSAERLKGVDSTLKIQPAELGDSAVYLCASSLGGAGSFNYTFGSGTRLTVV.

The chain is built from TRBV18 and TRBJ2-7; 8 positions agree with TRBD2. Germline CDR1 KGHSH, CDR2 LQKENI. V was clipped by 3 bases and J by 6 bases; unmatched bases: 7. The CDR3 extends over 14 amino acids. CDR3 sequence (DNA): TGTGCCAGCTCACCCCTGGGGGCGGGAGGCGAGCAGTACGTC. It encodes CASSPLGAGGEQYV.

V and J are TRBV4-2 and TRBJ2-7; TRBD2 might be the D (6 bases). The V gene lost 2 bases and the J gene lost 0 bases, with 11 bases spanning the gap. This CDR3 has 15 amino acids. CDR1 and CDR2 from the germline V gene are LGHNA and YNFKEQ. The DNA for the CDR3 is TGTGCCAGCAGCCAAACTAGCATCCTCTCCTACGAGCAGTACTTC. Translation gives CASSQTSILSYEQYF.

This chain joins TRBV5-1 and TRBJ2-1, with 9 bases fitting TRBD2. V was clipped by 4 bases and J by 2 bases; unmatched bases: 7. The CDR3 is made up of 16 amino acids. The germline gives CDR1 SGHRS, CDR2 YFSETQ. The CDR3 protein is CASSALAGSAYNEQFF. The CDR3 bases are TGCGCCAGCAGCGCCCTAGCGGGGTCAGCCTACAATGAGCAGTTCTTC.

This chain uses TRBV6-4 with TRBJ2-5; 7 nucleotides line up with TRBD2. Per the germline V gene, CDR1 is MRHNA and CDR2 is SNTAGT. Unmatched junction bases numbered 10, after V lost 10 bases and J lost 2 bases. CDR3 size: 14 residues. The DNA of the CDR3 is TGTGCCAAAGACTCAACGGGACTACAAGAGACCCAGTACTTC. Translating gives CAKDSTGLQETQYF.

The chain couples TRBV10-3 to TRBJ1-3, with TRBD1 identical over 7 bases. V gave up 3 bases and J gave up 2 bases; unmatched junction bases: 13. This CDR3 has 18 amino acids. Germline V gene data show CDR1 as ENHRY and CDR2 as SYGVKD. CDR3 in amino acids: CAISDTGATSRAGNTIYF. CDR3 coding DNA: TGTGCCATCAGTGATACAGGGGCCACCAGCCGCGCTGGAAACACCATATATTTT.

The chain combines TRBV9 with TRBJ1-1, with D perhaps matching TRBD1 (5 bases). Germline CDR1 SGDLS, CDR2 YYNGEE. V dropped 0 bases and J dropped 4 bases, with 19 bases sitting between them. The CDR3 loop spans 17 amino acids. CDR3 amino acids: CASSVGGDSRRGTEAFF. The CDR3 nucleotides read TGTGCCAGCAGCGTAGGAGGGGACTCGAGGCGGGGCACTGAAGCTTTCTTT.

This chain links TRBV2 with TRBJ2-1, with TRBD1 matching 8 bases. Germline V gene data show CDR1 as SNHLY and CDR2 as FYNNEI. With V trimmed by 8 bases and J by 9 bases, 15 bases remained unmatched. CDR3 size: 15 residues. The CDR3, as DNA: TGTGCCAGCCAGAGACAGGGGAGCGTAAGGGGTGAGCAGTTCTTC. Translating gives CASQRQGSVRGEQFF.